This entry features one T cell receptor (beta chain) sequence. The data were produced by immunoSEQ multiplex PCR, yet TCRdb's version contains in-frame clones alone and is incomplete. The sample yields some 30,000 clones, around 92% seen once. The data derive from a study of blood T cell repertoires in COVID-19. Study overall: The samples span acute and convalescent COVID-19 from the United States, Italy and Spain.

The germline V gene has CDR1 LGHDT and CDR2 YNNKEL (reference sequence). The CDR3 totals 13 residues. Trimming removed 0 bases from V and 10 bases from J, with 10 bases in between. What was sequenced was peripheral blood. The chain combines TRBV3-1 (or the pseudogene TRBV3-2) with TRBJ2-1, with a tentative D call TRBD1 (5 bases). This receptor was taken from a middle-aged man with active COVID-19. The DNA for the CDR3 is TGTGCCAGCAGCCAAGATCTCAGGGCGGAGCAGTTCTTC. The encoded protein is CASSQDLRAEQFF.